The 3 T cell receptor beta chains reported below all come from one sample, sequenced in a study of diagnostic markers for celiac disease. No DNA is given; TCRdb re-called the reads and lists each CDR3 protein once. The listing contains about 400 distinct CDR3 sequences. Material: either unsorted cells or a sorted T cell fraction (not recorded which). The receptors here all came from a human donor. This table probably holds off-target reads from a library built for another chain.

The chain uses TRBV12-3 or TRBV12-4 and TRBJ1-2. The CDR3 length is 11 residues. The chain's CDR3 is CASSQGSGYTF.

The chain uses TRBV4-2 and TRBJ1-4. The CDR3 contains 15 residues. Germline CDR1 reads LGHNA; CDR2 reads YNFKEQ. CDR3: CASSQGGTRNEKLFF.

The rearrangement joins TRBV20-1 to TRBJ2-5. Germline V gene data show CDR1 as DFQATT and CDR2 as SNEGSKA (reference sequence). The CDR3 spans 11 residues. CDR3 in amino acids: CSARPQETQYF.